The 21 T cell receptor beta chains given below trace back to one sample, sequenced in a study of response to subunit inactivated influenza vaccine. A single record per CDR3 protein comes from TCRdb applying MiXCR to the RT-PCR reads. The table has around 760,000 distinct CDR3 sequences, 14% seen once. The sequences come from PBMCs from blood, collected around two weeks before vaccination. The receptors shown here come from a man aged 45-60 years who received an inactivated influenza vaccine.

There are a few counts of this clonotype. The chain is built from TRBV7-2 and TRBJ2-3; 8 nucleotides match TRBD1. The ends lost 5 bases at V and 7 bases at J; junction bases unmatched: 5. The CDR3 runs to 13 residues. In germline, CDR1 is SGHTA, CDR2 FQGNSA. Here the CDR3 reads CASSLDRGHTQYF. The DNA of the CDR3 is TGTGCCAGCAGCCTAGACAGGGGCCATACGCAGTATTTT.

This clonotype was seen a handful of times. The chain is built from TRBV20-1 and TRBJ2-5; the D gene could be TRBD1 or TRBD2 (5 bases each). CDR1 DFQATT and CDR2 SNEGSKA come from the germline V gene (reference sequence). The CDR3 has 15 residues. Trimming shortened V by 1 base and J by 2 bases, and 14 bases separated the two germline ends. The CDR3 region is CSARGDRTGQETQYF. CDR3 in DNA: TGCAGTGCTAGAGGGGACCGGACTGGGCAAGAGACCCAGTACTTC.

The chain recombines TRBV7-9 with TRBJ1-3; D not resolved. Trimming removed 2 bases from V and 4 bases from J, with 9 bases in between. Germline V gene lookup returns CDR1 SEHNR and CDR2 FQNEAQ (reference sequence). CDR3 length: 14 residues. The CDR3 sequence is CASSLSGNGNTIYF. Here the CDR3 DNA reads TGTGCCAGCAGCTTAAGTGGGAACGGAAACACCATATATTTT.

This chain connects TRBV20-1 to TRBJ1-6; possible D gene TRBD1, 6 bases. CDR1 is DFQATT and CDR2 is SNEGSKA in the germline V gene (reference sequence). With 8 bases removed from V and 0 bases from J, the gap between germline ends came to 11 bases. There are 14 residues in the CDR3. The CDR3 sequence: CSPDRSSYNSPLHF. CDR3 nucleotides: TGCAGTCCTGACAGGTCCTCCTATAATTCACCCCTCCACTTT.

This clonotype was picked up a small number of times. V and J are TRBV28 and TRBJ2-1; possible D gene TRBD2, 6 bases. The CDR3 has 12 residues. Trimming pared 1 base from V and 9 bases from J, leaving 7 bases between. Germline V gene data show CDR1 as MDHEN and CDR2 as SYDVKM. The CDR3 here is CASSLFGGEQFF. Here the CDR3 DNA reads TGTGCCAGCAGTTTATTCGGGGGTGAGCAGTTCTTC.

This chain joins TRBV12-3 or TRBV12-4 and TRBJ2-7; maybe TRBD1 (5 bases). The ends were cut back, 5 bases at V and 6 bases at J, with 11 bases in the middle. CDR3 length: 12 amino acids. CDR3 nucleotide sequence: TGTGCCAGCAGTCAGGGAATACGCGAGCAGTACTTC. Amino acids: CASSQGIREQYF.

This clonotype was observed a handful of times. CDR3: CASRTSEFESYEQYF. CDR3 coding DNA: TGCGCCAGCAGGACTAGCGAATTCGAATCCTACGAGCAGTACTTC. This chain uses TRBV5-1 with TRBJ2-7; 8 bases fit TRBD2. The CDR3 spans 15 residues. With 5 bases clipped from V and 1 base from J, the junction kept 8 bases outside the gene matches. The germline CDR1 and CDR2 sequences are SGHRS and YFSETQ.

The chain recombines TRBV14 with TRBJ1-2; perhaps TRBD1 as D (5 bases). Between the trimmed V and J ends, which lost 5 bases and 1 base, there was a span of 5 bases. Germline V gives CDR1 SGHDN, CDR2 FVKESK. The CDR3 sequence is 12 residues long. The CDR3 reads CASSRGNYGYTF. CDR3 nucleotides: TGTGCCAGCAGCAGGGGTAACTATGGCTACACCTTC.

This chain connects TRBV29-1 to TRBJ2-5; unclear D gene. The germline V gene encodes CDR1 SQVTM and CDR2 ANQGSEA. V was shortened by 5 bases and J by 1 base, with 11 bases between the two germline ends. This CDR3 region has 13 residues. The CDR3 DNA is TGCAGCGTTAAGGGTACAGTCCAAGAGACCCAGTACTTC. Its protein is CSVKGTVQETQYF. The complete variable domain, with remaining parts taken from reference TRBV29-1 and TRBJ2-5, reads SAVISQKPSRDICQRGTSLTIQCQVDSQVTMMFWYRQQPGQSLTLIATANQGSEATYESGFVIDKFPISRPNLTFSTLTVSNMSPEDSSIYLCSVKGTVQETQYFGPGTRLLVL.

This clonotype has a handful of counts. V usage is TRBV11-3 and J usage is TRBJ2-1; 7 bases agree with TRBD2. Trimming at V came to 5 bases and at J to 2 bases, leaving 9 bases not matched to a gene. In germline, CDR1 is SGHNT, CDR2 YENEEA. The CDR3 extends over 16 amino acids. CDR3 in amino acids: CASSPITSVPYNEQFF. CDR3 in DNA: TGTGCCAGCAGCCCAATCACTAGCGTCCCCTACAATGAGCAGTTCTTC.

This chain's CDR3 is CASSEEHPYGYTF. In DNA, the CDR3 is TGTGCCAGCAGTGAAGAGCATCCCTATGGCTACACCTTC. J is TRBJ1-2 and V is TRBV2, with D unresolved. CDR3 length equals 13 residues. CDR1 and CDR2 (germline): SNHLY, FYNNEI. The V end was cut by 1 base, the J end by 4 bases, with 7 bases between.

The chain carries TRBV11-2 and TRBJ2-2, with D tentatively TRBD1 (5 bases). The germline gives CDR1 SGHAT, CDR2 FQNNGV. There are 15 residues in the CDR3. V shed 5 bases and J shed 1 base, with 11 bases lying between them. The CDR3 here is CASSGQGGNTGELFF. CDR3 coding DNA: TGTGCCAGCAGCGGGCAGGGCGGGAACACCGGGGAGCTGTTTTTT. The full variable domain, its missing parts supplied by reference TRBV11-2 and TRBJ2-2, is EAGVAQSPRYKIIEKRQSVAFWCNPISGHATLYWYQQILGQGPKLLIQFQNNGVVDDSQLPKDRFSAERLKGVDSTLKIQPAKLEDSAVYLCASSGQGGNTGELFFGEGSRLTVL.

This clonotype showed up just a few times. The chain recombines TRBV12-3 or TRBV12-4 with TRBJ1-5; D ambiguous. The V end lost 11 bases, the J end lost 3 bases, and 17 bases lay between the germline ends. This CDR3 has 14 residues. CDR3 in DNA: TGTGCCCGAGAATACCTCTTGCCCAATCAGCCCCAGCATTTT. Its translation: CAREYLLPNQPQHF.

This clonotype has ten or more counts. The gene calls are TRBV12-3 or TRBV12-4 and TRBJ1-6; D call uncertain. V lost 3 bases to trimming and J lost 7 bases, with 4 bases between them. The CDR3 has 12 residues. CDR3 region: CASSFLNSPLHF. CDR3 coding DNA: TGTGCCAGCAGTTTCTTGAATTCACCCCTCCACTTT.

This clonotype appeared many times. The chain employs TRBV24-1 and TRBJ2-1; TRBD1 agrees at 11 bases. Germline V gene sequence: CDR1 KGHDR, CDR2 SFDVKD. V lost 3 bases to trimming and J lost 5 bases; unmatched junction nucleotides: 8. This CDR3 comprises 17 residues. The CDR3 region is CATSDLPGQGANNEQFF. Here the CDR3 DNA reads TGTGCCACCAGTGATCTCCCAGGACAGGGGGCCAACAATGAGCAGTTCTTC.

V gene TRBV28 combines with J gene TRBJ2-7, with D possibly being TRBD2 (6 bases). Germline CDR1 reads MDHEN; CDR2 reads SYDVKM. V was pared by 7 bases and J by 1 base, with 23 bases between. The CDR3 is 17 amino acids. CDR3 loop: CASKWGYGRGLSYEQYF. DNA of the CDR3: TGTGCCAGCAAGTGGGGCTATGGACGGGGACTTTCCTACGAGCAGTACTTC.

The rearrangement joins TRBV25-1 to TRBJ2-1, with 9 bases aligning to TRBD1. The CDR3 length is 16 residues. Unmatched junction bases numbered 4, after V lost 4 bases and J lost 0 bases. In germline, CDR1 is MGHDK, CDR2 SYGVNS. The CDR3 DNA is TGTGCCAGCAGTGCTCGGGGACAGGGCTCCTACAATGAGCAGTTCTTC. It codes for CASSARGQGSYNEQFF.

This clonotype was counted only a few times. This chain connects TRBV20-1 to TRBJ1-2, with D perhaps matching TRBD1 (5 bases). The CDR3 runs to 14 residues. Trimming pared 6 bases from V and 2 bases from J, leaving 16 bases between. CDR1 is DFQATT and CDR2 is SNEGSKA in the germline V gene (reference sequence). This CDR3 is CSARTGTHNYGYTF. The CDR3 DNA follows: TGCAGTGCCAGAACCGGGACTCACAACTATGGCTACACCTTC.

The chain carries TRBV5-6 and TRBJ2-7, with D tentatively TRBD1 (5 bases). The V end lost 0 bases, the J end lost 3 bases, and 16 bases lay between the germline ends. Germline V gene data show CDR1 as SGHDT and CDR2 as YYEEEE. The CDR3 loop spans 16 amino acids. The CDR3 loop reads CASSLEGRVKIYEQYF. In DNA, the CDR3 is TGTGCCAGCAGCTTGGAGGGCAGGGTAAAAATCTACGAGCAGTACTTC.

There are a few counts of this clonotype. The chain combines TRBV27 with TRBJ1-4; D is undetermined. The CDR3 has 17 amino acids. The V gene lost 2 bases and the J gene lost 0 bases, with 13 bases spanning the gap. Germline V CDR1 and CDR2: MNHEY, SMNVEV (reference sequence). The CDR3 sequence is CASSLQPGLATNEKLFF. Here the CDR3 DNA reads TGTGCCAGCAGTTTACAACCTGGGCTGGCAACTAATGAAAAACTGTTTTTT.

This clonotype appeared many times. The chain employs TRBV5-1 and TRBJ1-2; D is perhaps TRBD1 (5 bases). Germline CDR1 and CDR2: SGHRS and YFSETQ. Trimming shortened V by 0 bases and J by 0 bases, and 15 bases separated the two germline ends. This CDR3 comprises 17 residues. The CDR3 reads CASSLDGHPQSNYGYTF. As DNA, the CDR3 is TGCGCCAGCAGCTTGGATGGACACCCCCAATCTAACTATGGCTACACCTTC.